This T cell receptor (beta chain) was identified in a study of Tregs in tolerant kidney transplant recipients. Assay used: immunoSEQ multiplex PCR; TCRdb lists only in-frame clones, some missing. The sample shows hundreds of thousands of clones, approximately 83% of them seen only once. As concerns this clone: Its antigen is currently unknown.

General study results and limits: Tregs expanded with activated donor B cells seemed most donor-specific. No direct test of biological reproducibility was done here.

Per the germline V gene, CDR1 is MNHNY and CDR2 is SVGAGI (reference sequence). The CDR3 extends over 14 amino acids. The germline V and J ends were trimmed by 9 bases and 3 bases, with 18 bases remaining between them. Material: CD4+ T cells from blood. The origin of this receptor is a human donor in good health. This rearrangement joins TRBV6-6 to TRBJ2-7; D tentatively reads TRBD1 or TRBD2 (7 bases each). CDR3 DNA: TGTGCCAGTAGGCAGGGGGGGACGTACTACGAGCAGTACTTC. Its translation is CASRQGGTYYEQYF.